These T cell receptor beta chains were read from a single sample in a study of vaccination and CD4 T cells after COVID-19. Which antigens these TCRs recognize remains unknown. TCRdb reanalysed the PCR reads using MiXCR and keeps one entry per CDR3 protein. The data show some 14,000 distinct CDR3 sequences, less than 25% seen once. The sequencing here drew on CD4+ T cells from blood, cultured in vitro, taken after SARS-CoV-2 vaccination. These receptors all stem from a human donor who had recovered from COVID-19. Each CDR3 is given with its conserved first and last residue. The order of the fields is V gene, CDR3 length, J gene, CDR3 protein.

v_gene: TRBV11-2; len: 16; j_gene: TRBJ2-2; CDR3aa: CASSSRTSGSGGELFF
v_gene: TRBV28; len: 14; j_gene: TRBJ1-1; CDR3aa: CASRPTGAPTEAFF
v_gene: TRBV29-1; len: 13; j_gene: TRBJ2-1; CDR3aa: CSVIPNATNEQFF
v_gene: TRBV29-1; len: 15; j_gene: TRBJ2-3; CDR3aa: CSVGATSERTDTQYF
v_gene: TRBV20-1; len: 13; j_gene: TRBJ2-5; CDR3aa: CSAKMDREETQYF
v_gene: TRBV30; len: 14; j_gene: TRBJ1-5; CDR3aa: CAWSLGGNNQPQHF
v_gene: TRBV28; len: 15; j_gene: TRBJ2-5; CDR3aa: CASSLSGFGQETQYF
v_gene: TRBV21-1; len: 14; j_gene: TRBJ2-7; CDR3aa: CASSRRQCSYEQYF
v_gene: TRBV20-1; len: 14; j_gene: TRBJ2-1; CDR3aa: CSARDSEGYNEQFF
v_gene: TRBV28; len: 15; j_gene: TRBJ2-4; CDR3aa: CASSLWATAKNIQYF
v_gene: TRBV7-9; len: 15; j_gene: TRBJ2-7; CDR3aa: CASSKQGVSSYEQYF